This T cell receptor (beta chain) was identified in a study of T cell changes during pregnancy in multiple sclerosis. The CDR3 runs to 18 residues. Germline CDR1 is SGDLS and CDR2 is YYNGEE. V was clipped by 1 base and J by 3 bases, with 22 bases between them. Here immunoSEQ multiplex PCR was the method, and the copy in TCRdb shows in-frame clones only, minus some. This sample has around 29,000 clones, with roughly 89% found just once. The V call is TRBV9, the J call TRBJ1-1; D is uncertain. Specimen: CD4+ T cells from peripheral blood mononuclear cells, collected in the first trimester of pregnancy. The receptor was derived from a female donor in good health, enrolled as a control in a pregnancy study. The CDR3 loop is CASSVIPNDRIGDTEAFF. In DNA form, the CDR3 reads TGTGCCAGCAGCGTAATTCCCAATGATCGCATCGGGGACACTGAAGCTTTCTTT. The full variable domain, completed using reference TRBV9 and TRBJ1-1, is DSGVTQTPKHLITATGQRVTLRCSPRSGDLSVYWYQQSLDQGLQFLIQYYNGEERAKGNILERFSAQQFPDLHSELNLSSLELGDSALYFCASSVIPNDRIGDTEAFFGQGTRLTVV.